The next 2 T cell receptor beta chains were all read from a single sample in a study of blood T cell repertoires in COVID-19 (TCRdb year 2020). The method behind the library was the immunoSEQ multiplex PCR assay. The source is immuneACCESS, and TCRdb retained only in-frame sequences with V and J called. Part of the clones is not carried over; for the studies checked, unresolved V genes explain less than half of this, and the remainder is unexplained. The sample contains around 250,000 clones, roughly 84% of them found a single time. The ten largest clones add up to more than 3% of the sample. Sequencing was carried out using PBMCs or T cells enriched from blood (not recorded which). These receptor sequences come from a man aged 50 or older who had recovered from COVID-19.

The rearrangement uses TRBV5-6 and TRBJ2-3; D may be TRBD1 (6 bases). Germline CDR1 SGHDT, CDR2 YYEEEE. This CDR3 region has 15 residues. V lost 2 bases and J lost 1, with 11 bases in between. CDR3 sequence (DNA): TGTGCCAGCAGCTTAACAGGGCAGGGCACAGATACGCAGTATTTT. Its translation is CASSLTGQGTDTQYF.

This chain uses TRBV4-3 with TRBJ1-2; 9 nucleotides match TRBD1. The CDR3 runs to 15 residues. The germline gives CDR1 LGHNA, CDR2 YSLEER. The V segment lost 4 bases and the J segment 8 bases; nucleotides outside the gene matches: 11. The CDR3 region is CASSPSGTGIEGYTF. CDR3 bases: TGCGCCAGCAGCCCTTCCGGGACAGGGATTGAAGGCTACACCTTC.